This T cell receptor (beta chain) was observed in a study of cytomegalovirus exposure and HLA in healthy donors. The study ran its PCR with 60 Vbeta and 13 Jbeta primers. The repertoire was sequenced with immunoSEQ multiplex PCR; TCRdb's copy has only in-frame clones and lacks some. The data show 190,000 or so clones, 80% seen once. About this clone: Its antigen is still unknown.

The donors (healthy individuals) were bone marrow donors. Donors sampled were nominally healthy, though unrecorded immune exposures were likely. Whole-study findings and limits: Three CMV-associated chains proved CMV antigen-specific in vitro. In terms of immune exposure information, only CMV serostatus was available.

The CDR3 runs 15 residues. Trimming shortened V by 0 bases and J by 2 bases, and 10 bases separated the two germline ends. The germline CDR1 and CDR2 sequences are LNHDA and SQIVND (reference sequence). Specimen: PBMCs. The chain uses TRBV19 and TRBJ1-2; TRBD1 might be the D (6 bases). The origin of this receptor is a boy between 5 and 17 years old in good health and CMV-seronegative. The CDR3 nucleotides are TGTGCCAGTAGTATAGAAACGGGACAAAACTATGGCTACACCTTC. Its protein is CASSIETGQNYGYTF.